This T cell receptor beta chain is drawn from a study of blood T cell repertoires in COVID-19. Across the study: T cells, B-cell-depleted T cells, or PBMCs supplied cDNA or gDNA.

The ends lost 3 bases at V and 1 base at J; junction bases unmatched: 4. Germline CDR1 reads MRHNA; CDR2 reads SNTAGT. CDR3 length equals 15 residues. In the source study's methods: Estimation of nucleated cell counts relied on the amplification of reference gene primers. Sequenced by immunoSEQ multiplex PCR; TCRdb stores in-frame clones only, minus some. V and J calls and clone size are those listed in that table; D and trimming were worked out from the DNA. The sample holds 35,000 to 45,000 clones; 80% to 90% are singletons and the top ten take roughly 6.2%. The clonotype originates from a human donor in a cohort sampled during active COVID-19. The V gene is TRBV6-4, the J gene TRBJ2-5; 8 bases fit TRBD2. What was sequenced was peripheral blood. This chain's CDR3 is CASSEGTSGQETQYF. As DNA, the CDR3 is TGTGCCAGCAGTGAGGGAACTAGCGGCCAAGAGACCCAGTACTTC.